This TCR beta chain was profiled in a study of cytomegalovirus exposure and HLA in healthy donors (dated by TCRdb to about 2017). Turning to the overall study: According to an earlier analysis of around 600 of the donors, 150 million to 200 million T cells yielded 117 million unique TCR beta sequences and 276 Gb of sequence data. The study combined high-throughput TCR immunosequencing, statistical association of individual TCRs with disease status, and machine learning to predict cytomegalovirus infection status. A separate validation cohort of 100 to 150 different subjects was used in addition to the roughly 670-subject first cohort. The later analysis used no new phenotypic data to find candidate immune exposures, relying instead on TCR beta sequences and their occurrence across donors. Roughly 300 gigabases of sequencing data and around 80 million unique TCR sequences made up an early release that covered roughly 670 HLA-typed donors. A later genetic analysis used genome-wide SNP genotypes for about three fifths of the 666 donors, treating that subset as a discovery cohort. Among 350 to 400 genotyped donors of the cohort, an average of approximately 240,000 unique TCR beta nucleotide sequences were sequenced per donor, roughly 20% of them non-productive. A later analysis re-analyzed previously published TCR beta repertoires from roughly 600 donors and added high-resolution HLA genotyping to study TCR occurrence patterns. Donor age, sex, ethnicity and CMV serostatus were compiled together with the repertoire data. The study aimed to test whether signatures of past pathogen exposure could be identified by cataloging public T cell receptors. Every discovery cohort repertoire had been produced on one sequencing platform. Using immunosequencing, the study profiled T cell repertoires from fewer than 700 subjects and related those repertoires to cytomegalovirus serostatus. An earlier analysis of about 620 of the donors applied high-throughput TCR beta sequencing to assess whether each TCR beta V gene segment acted as functional or pseudogenic. Of the 300 to 450 genotyped donors, 80% to 90% were placed in the genetic ancestry cluster associated with self-reported Caucasian donors. Roughly five DR-DQ haplotypes were handled as single units for association and clustering because linkage in the cohort was strong. Typing coverage varied by locus: about 629-630 donors for A, B, C, DRB1 and DQB1; approximately 500 for DQA1; about 600 for DPA1; about 450 for DPB1. HLA typing covered class I and class II loci at four-digit resolution. Broad study findings and their caveats: A later analysis found that HLA-associated TCR beta chains were more clonally expanded and had lower generation probabilities than equally common non-associated chains. Broadly in line with IMGT annotations, most TCR beta V segments showed up in productive rearrangements about 87% or about 30% of the time in an earlier analysis of several hundred of the donors. A later genetic analysis associated a missense DCLRE1C variant with V-gene and J-gene trimming of TCR beta chains, and an independent cohort replicated the association. Specific HLA alleles were associated with over 15,000 TCR beta sequences at a false discovery rate of 0.05 in a later analysis. The presence/absence analyses assumed that sequencing depth was roughly uniform across donors, and that assumption may not be true. The cohort was sequenced for TCR beta chains only, and without alpha or paired-chain data the features that could be detected were limited. The study listed over 150 TCR beta chains as associated with cytomegalovirus. A further reported finding was that TCR beta sequences accurately predicted the HLA-A and HLA-B alleles for most subjects in the first cohort. A cluster of highly shared sequence variants was judged likely to be a technical artifact of the sequencing pipeline. When HLA alleles, especially DR and DQ, strongly co-occurred, TCR associations were difficult to assign to individual alleles. Because counts were too low, about 18 rarely observed V segments, including chromosome 9 orphons, were excluded from the earlier analysis of a few hundred of the donors. CMV serostatus was the only immune exposure information available for the cohort. In a later analysis, TCR association rates were found to vary across HLA loci, with the most associated TCRs seen for DRB1 alleles and the fewest for HLA-C alleles. Some IMGT-functional V segments, including TRBV6-2 and TRBV6-3, could not be distinguished by the 87-base-pair reads and were therefore excluded. Most TCR sequences were seen in very few donors, while some public TCRs were found in many individuals. According to a later analysis, most CMV-associated TCR beta chains appeared to be HLA-restricted, and the HLA associations seemed to be driven largely by CMV exposure. Compared with the approximately 720-donor mean, donors in an Asian-associated ancestry cluster had fewer N-insertions in productive TCRs, according to a later genetic analysis. The authors suggested that the approach could potentially be generalized to other disease states and immunological phenotypes. Correlated functional status among segregating V segments might reflect linkage disequilibrium, but an unknown experimental factor could not be ruled out. Several of the top co-occurrence clusters appeared to be linked to parvovirus B19, influenza, CMV and Epstein-Barr virus, according to a later analysis. In vitro tests confirmed that a few of the cytomegalovirus-associated TCR beta chains recognize cytomegalovirus antigens. Because HLA typing was missing for some donors at each locus, association tests included only the typed subset. The classifier was reported to diagnose cytomegalovirus status with high specificity and sensitivity in both the original and validation cohorts.

Libraries were built with the immunoSEQ multiplex PCR assay. A mixture of 60 forward primers for TCR Vbeta segments and 13 reverse primers for TCR Jbeta segments was used in the multiplex PCR. The CDR3 region of rearranged TCR beta genes was amplified from genomic DNA by a multiplex PCR assay. Amplified TCR beta libraries were sequenced as 87-base-pair reads on the Illumina HiSeq System. The study's own analysis went as follows. In a later analysis, some 80 million unique TCR beta chains were counted across the roughly 700 repertoires, and roughly 11 million of these chains were shared by at least two donors. To remove PCR and sequencing errors, raw reads were error-corrected and collapsed into unique sequences using a nearest-neighbor algorithm that merged closely related sequences. Alignment of CDR3 sequences to IMGT reference sequences was used to assign V, D and J gene segments. For a sequence to be retained, a match of at least six nucleotides to both a V gene segment and a J gene segment was required. A rearrangement was called productive if the CDR3 had no stop codons and remained in frame with V and J, and every other rearrangement was called non-productive. Following IMGT convention, CDR3 was defined as the stretch from the second conserved V-encoded cysteine up to the conserved J-encoded phenylalanine. In an earlier analysis of more than 550 of the donors, sequences lacking an unambiguous match to a single V gene segment were excluded. In an earlier analysis of approximately 560 of the donors, a V segment was called functional when productive rearrangements were above 56.7%, and segregating when the standard deviation between donors exceeded 5%. A statistical classification framework was built for diagnosing cytomegalovirus status from the catalog of TCR beta chain sequences. V and J gene assignment, in a later analysis, came from comparing TCR nucleotide sequences with IMGT/GENE-DB human TR gene sequences. The TCRdist pipeline was used in a later analysis to assign CDR3 sequences and most-parsimonious VDJ recombination scenarios. In a later analysis, each TCR beta chain was defined by its CDR3 amino acid sequence together with its V-gene family, and reads lacking a unique V-gene family were excluded. A later analysis removed 550 to 700 highly shared, low-generation-probability nucleotide sequences to deal with suspected cross-contamination and a sequencing artifact. In a later analysis, a clonal expansion index for each public chain was calculated from normalized within-repertoire ranks of inferred template counts. In a later analysis, generation probabilities were computed using a VDJ recombination model fitted to out-of-frame rearrangements, and the results were checked against IGoR. In a later analysis, TCR-TCR, TCR-HLA and TCR-CMV co-occurrence was scored with hypergeometric tests, and a repertoire-size bias correction was applied to TCR pairs. To estimate false discovery rates, a later analysis permuted the HLA or CMV assignments 20 times. In a later analysis, co-occurring TCRs were grouped using DBSCAN, with TCRdist sequence similarity added in when clustering inside HLA-allele-positive subsets. Repertoires with fewer than 30,000 or more than 120,000 public chains, plus five repertoires with anomalous nucleotide sharing, were excluded from co-occurrence clustering. What TCRdb holds here is the immuneACCESS table cut down to in-frame rearrangements. Part of the clones is not present; checked against another copy, under half of the missing clones reflect an unresolved V gene, and the others are unexplained. The DNA gave D and trimming, while V, J and clone size come from that table. The sample table lists roughly 130,000 clones, about 74% of them with a count of one. 4.3% of the sample lies in the top ten.

The V end loses 6 bases and the J end loses 0 bases, and a stretch of 7 bases separates them. From the cysteine up to the phenylalanine, the CDR3 has a length of 14 residues. The CDR3 DNA has 42 bases and is translated from base 1. The germline V gene yields SGHDT for CDR1 and YYEEEE for CDR2. On this clone: The specificity of this receptor is unknown. No base-level quality is on record; no much larger clone is a single base apart.

In total, approximately 690 healthy bone marrow donors made up the cohort. At the time of sampling, all cohort members were nominally healthy, though unrecorded immune exposures were likely present. The donor was CMV seropositive and belonged to the group of more than 250 seropositive cohort members. Each donor provided a peripheral blood sample, and peripheral blood mononuclear cells were used for TCR beta sequencing. The Qiagen DNeasy Blood Extraction Kit was used to extract genomic DNA from the blood cell samples. This receptor was taken from a man aged 18 to 29 in good health and CMV-seropositive. The sequence joins TRBV5-6 to TRBJ2-6, with the D gene too uncertain to name. Sequencing was performed on PBMCs. The bases are TGTGCCAGCACCACTATCTCTGGGGCCAACGTCCTGACTTTC. This yields the protein CASTTISGANVLTF.